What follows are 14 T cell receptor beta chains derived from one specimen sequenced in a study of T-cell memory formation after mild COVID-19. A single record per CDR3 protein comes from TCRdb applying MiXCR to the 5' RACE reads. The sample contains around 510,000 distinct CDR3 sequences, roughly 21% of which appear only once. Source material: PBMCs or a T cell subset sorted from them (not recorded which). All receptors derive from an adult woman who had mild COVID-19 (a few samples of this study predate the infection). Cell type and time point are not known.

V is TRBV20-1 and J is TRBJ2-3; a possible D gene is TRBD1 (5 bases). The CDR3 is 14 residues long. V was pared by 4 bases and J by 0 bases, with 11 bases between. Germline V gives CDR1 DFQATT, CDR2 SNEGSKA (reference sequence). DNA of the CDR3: TGCAGTGCTAAAAGGGGCGCTAGCACAGATACGCAGTATTTT. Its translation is CSAKRGASTDTQYF.

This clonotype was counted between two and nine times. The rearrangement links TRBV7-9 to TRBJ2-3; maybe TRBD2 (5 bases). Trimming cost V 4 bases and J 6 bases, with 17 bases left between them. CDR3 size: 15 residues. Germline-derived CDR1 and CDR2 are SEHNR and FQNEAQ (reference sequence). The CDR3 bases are TGTGCCAGCAGCTCCCGGGTCTCAACGGGGGATACGCAGTATTTT. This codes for CASSSRVSTGDTQYF.

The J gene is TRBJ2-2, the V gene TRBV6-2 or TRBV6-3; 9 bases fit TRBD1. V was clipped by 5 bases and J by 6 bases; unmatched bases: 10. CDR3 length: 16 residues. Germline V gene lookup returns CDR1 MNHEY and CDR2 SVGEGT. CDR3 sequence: CASSGTGTGNPGELFF. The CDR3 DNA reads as TGTGCCAGCAGTGGAACCGGGACAGGGAATCCCGGGGAGCTGTTTTTT.

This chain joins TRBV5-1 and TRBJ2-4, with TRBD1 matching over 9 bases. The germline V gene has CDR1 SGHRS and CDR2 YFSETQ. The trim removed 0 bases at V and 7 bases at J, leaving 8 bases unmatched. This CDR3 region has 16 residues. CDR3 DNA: TGCGCCAGCAGCTTGGGGGGCGCCGGGACAGGGAACATTCAGTACTTC. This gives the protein CASSLGGAGTGNIQYF.

The CDR3: CASSPSLSGGQPSTDTQYF. The CDR3 bases are TGTGCCAGCAGCCCTAGTCTCTCGGGGGGACAGCCTAGCACAGATACGCAGTATTTT. The gene calls are TRBV7-3 and TRBJ2-3; possibly TRBD1 or TRBD2 for D (7 bases each). The ends were cut back, 5 bases at V and 0 bases at J, with 24 bases in the middle. Germline assignment: CDR1 SGHTA and CDR2 FQGTGA. The CDR3 is made up of 19 amino acids.

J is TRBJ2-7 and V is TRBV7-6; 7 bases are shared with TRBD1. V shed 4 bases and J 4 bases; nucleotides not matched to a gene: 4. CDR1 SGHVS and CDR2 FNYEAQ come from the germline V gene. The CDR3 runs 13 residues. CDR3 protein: CASSSYRGYEQYF. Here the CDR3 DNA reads TGTGCCAGCAGCTCATACAGGGGTTACGAGCAGTACTTC.

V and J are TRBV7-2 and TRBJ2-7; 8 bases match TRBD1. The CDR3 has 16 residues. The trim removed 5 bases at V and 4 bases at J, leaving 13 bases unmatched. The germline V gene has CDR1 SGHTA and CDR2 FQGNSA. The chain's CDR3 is CASSPRPRTGRYEQYF. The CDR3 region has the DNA TGTGCCAGCAGCCCCCGCCCCCGGACAGGGAGGTACGAGCAGTACTTC.

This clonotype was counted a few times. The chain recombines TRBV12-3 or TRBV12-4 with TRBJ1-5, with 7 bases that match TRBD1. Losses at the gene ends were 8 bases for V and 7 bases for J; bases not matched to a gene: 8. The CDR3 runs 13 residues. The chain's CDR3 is CASVQGGQQPQHF. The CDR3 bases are TGTGCCAGCGTCCAAGGGGGCCAACAGCCCCAGCATTTT.

The CDR3 region is CASSLLGGGVYNEQFF. As DNA, the CDR3 is TGCGCCAGCAGCTTACTAGGCGGGGGTGTTTACAATGAGCAGTTCTTC. The chain uses TRBV5-1 and TRBJ2-1; TRBD2 matches 7 bases. This CDR3 is 16 amino acids long. Germline CDR1 and CDR2: SGHRS and YFSETQ. V shed 2 bases, J shed 4 bases, and the junction held 9 bases outside the gene matches.

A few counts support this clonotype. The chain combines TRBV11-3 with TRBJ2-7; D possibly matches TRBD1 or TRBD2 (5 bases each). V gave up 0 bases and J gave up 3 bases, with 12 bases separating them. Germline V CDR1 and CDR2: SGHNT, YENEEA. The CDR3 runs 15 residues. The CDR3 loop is CASSLDPGDGYEQYF. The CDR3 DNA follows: TGTGCCAGCAGCTTAGACCCTGGGGACGGCTACGAGCAGTACTTC.

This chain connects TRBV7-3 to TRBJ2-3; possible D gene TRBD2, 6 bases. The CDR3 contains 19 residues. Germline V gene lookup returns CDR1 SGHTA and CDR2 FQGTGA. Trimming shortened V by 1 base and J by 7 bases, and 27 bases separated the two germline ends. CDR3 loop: CASSLREGRGSGSGYTQYF. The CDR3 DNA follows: TGTGCCAGCAGCTTAAGAGAGGGGAGAGGTAGCGGTTCCGGGTATACGCAGTATTTT.

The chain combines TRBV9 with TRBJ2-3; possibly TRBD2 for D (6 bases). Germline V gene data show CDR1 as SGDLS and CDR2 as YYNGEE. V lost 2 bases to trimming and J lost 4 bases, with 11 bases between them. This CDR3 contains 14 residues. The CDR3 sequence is CASSVQIAADTQYF. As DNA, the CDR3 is TGTGCCAGCAGCGTTCAGATAGCGGCAGATACGCAGTATTTT.

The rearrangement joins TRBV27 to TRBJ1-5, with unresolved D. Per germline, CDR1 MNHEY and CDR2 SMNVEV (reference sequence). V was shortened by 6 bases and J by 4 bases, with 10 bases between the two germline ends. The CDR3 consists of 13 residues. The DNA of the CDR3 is TGTGCCAGCAGGAGACATAGTAATCAGCCCCAGCATTTT. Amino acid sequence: CASRRHSNQPQHF.

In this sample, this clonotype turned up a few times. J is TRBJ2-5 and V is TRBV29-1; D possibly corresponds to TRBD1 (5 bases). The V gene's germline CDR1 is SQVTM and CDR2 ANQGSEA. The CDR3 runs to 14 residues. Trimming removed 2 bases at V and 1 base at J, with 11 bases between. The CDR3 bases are TGCAGCGTTGAATTGGGGCAGGTCCAAGAGACCCAGTACTTC. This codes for CSVELGQVQETQYF.